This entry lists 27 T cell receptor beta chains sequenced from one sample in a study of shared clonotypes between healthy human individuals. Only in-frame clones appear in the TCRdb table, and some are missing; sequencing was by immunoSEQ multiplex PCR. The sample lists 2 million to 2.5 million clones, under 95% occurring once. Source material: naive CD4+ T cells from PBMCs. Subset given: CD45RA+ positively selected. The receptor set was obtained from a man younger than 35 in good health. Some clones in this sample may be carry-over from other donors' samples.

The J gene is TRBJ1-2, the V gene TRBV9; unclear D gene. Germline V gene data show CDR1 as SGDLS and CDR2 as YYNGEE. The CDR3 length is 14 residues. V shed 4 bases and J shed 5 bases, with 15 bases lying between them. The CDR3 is CASSPLPAGYGYTF. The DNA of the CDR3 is TGTGCCAGCAGCCCCTTACCGGCGGGATATGGCTACACCTTC.

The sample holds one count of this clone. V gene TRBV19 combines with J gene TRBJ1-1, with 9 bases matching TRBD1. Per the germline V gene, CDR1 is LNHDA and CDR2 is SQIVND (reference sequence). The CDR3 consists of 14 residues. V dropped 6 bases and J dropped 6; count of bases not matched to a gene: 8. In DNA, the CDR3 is TGTGCCAGTAGGACAGGGGGTACGGGCGCTGAAGCTTTCTTT. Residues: CASRTGGTGAEAFF.

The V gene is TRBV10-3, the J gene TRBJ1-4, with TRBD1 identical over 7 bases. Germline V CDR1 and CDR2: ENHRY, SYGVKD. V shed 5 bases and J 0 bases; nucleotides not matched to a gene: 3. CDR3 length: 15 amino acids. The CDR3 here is CAISNTGATNEKLFF. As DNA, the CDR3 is TGTGCCATCAGTAACACAGGGGCAACTAATGAAAAACTGTTTTTT.

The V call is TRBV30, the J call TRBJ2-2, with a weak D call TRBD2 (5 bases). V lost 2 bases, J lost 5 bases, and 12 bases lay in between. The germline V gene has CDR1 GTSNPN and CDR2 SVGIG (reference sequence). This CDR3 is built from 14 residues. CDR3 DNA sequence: TGTGCCTGGAGTATGCGCCGAGGGACCGGGGAGCTGTTTTTT. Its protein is CAWSMRRGTGELFF.

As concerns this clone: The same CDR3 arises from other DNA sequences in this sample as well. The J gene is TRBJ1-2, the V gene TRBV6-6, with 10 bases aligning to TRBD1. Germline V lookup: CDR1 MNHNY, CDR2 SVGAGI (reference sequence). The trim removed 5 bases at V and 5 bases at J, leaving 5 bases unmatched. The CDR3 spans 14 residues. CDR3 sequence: CASSPGQGGYGYTF. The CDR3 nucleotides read TGTGCCAGCAGTCCCGGACAGGGGGGATATGGCTACACCTTC.

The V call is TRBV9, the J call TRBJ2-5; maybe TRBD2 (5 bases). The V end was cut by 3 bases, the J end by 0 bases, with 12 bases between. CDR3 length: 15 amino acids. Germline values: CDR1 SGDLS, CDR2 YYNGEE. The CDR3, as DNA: TGTGCCAGCAGCGCCCCGGACTGGTACCAAGAGACCCAGTACTTC. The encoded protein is CASSAPDWYQETQYF.

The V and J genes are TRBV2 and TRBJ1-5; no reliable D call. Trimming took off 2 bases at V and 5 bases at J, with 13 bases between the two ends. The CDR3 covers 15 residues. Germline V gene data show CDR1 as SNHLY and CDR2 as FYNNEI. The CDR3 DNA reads TGTGCCAGCAGTGAAATGGGGAGGGTCGATCAGCCCCAGCATTTT. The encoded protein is CASSEMGRVDQPQHF.

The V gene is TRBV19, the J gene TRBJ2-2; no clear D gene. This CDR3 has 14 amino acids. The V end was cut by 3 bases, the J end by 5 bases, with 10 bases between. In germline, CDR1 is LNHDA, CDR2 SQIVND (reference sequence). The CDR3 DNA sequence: TGTGCCAGTAGTATGGTAGGGTGGACCGGGGAGCTGTTTTTT. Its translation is CASSMVGWTGELFF.

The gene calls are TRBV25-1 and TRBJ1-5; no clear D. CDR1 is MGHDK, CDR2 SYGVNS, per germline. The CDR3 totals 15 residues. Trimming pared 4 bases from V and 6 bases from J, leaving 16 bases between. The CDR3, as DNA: TGTGCCAGCAGTGCGTCCGTGGGAAGTGGTCAGCCCCAGCATTTT. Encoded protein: CASSASVGSGQPQHF.

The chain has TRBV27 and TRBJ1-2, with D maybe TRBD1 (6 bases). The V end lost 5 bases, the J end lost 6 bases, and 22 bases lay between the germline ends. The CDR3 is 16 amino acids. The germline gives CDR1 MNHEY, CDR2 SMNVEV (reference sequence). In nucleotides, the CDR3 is TGTGCCAGCAGTGGAGACCTACAGGGCCGAGTGGATGGCTACACCTTC. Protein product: CASSGDLQGRVDGYTF.

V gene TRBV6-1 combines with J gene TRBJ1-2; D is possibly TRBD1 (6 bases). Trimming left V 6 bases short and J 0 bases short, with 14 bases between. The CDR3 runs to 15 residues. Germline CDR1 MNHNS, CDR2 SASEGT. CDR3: CASSRSGQTNYGYTF. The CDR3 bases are TGTGCCAGCAGCCGATCCGGACAGACTAACTATGGCTACACCTTC.

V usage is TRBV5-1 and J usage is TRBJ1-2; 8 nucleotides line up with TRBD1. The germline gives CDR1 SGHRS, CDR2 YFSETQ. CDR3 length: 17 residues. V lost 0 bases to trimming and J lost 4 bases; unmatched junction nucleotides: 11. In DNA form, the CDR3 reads TGCGCCAGCAGCTTGGTTCAGGGGGCTTACGGGAGCTATGGCTACACCTTC. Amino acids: CASSLVQGAYGSYGYTF.

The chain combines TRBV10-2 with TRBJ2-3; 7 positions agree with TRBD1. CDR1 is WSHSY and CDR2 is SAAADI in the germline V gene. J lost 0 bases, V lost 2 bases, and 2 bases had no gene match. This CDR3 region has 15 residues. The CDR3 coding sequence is TGCGCCAGCAGTGAGACAGGGGCTAGCACAGATACGCAGTATTTT. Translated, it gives CASSETGASTDTQYF.

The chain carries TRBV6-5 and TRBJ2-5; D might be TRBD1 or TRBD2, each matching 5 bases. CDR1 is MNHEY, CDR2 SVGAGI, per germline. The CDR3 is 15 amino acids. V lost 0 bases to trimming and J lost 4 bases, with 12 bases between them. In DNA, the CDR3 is TGTGCCAGCAGTTACTCGCGATCCGGGGCAGAGACCCAGTACTTC. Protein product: CASSYSRSGAETQYF.

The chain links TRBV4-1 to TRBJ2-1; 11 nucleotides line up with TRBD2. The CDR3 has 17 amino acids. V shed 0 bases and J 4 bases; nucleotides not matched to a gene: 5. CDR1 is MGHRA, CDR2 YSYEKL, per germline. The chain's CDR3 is CASSQDLAGGYYNEQFF. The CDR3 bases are TGCGCCAGCAGCCAAGATCTAGCGGGAGGATATTACAATGAGCAGTTCTTC.

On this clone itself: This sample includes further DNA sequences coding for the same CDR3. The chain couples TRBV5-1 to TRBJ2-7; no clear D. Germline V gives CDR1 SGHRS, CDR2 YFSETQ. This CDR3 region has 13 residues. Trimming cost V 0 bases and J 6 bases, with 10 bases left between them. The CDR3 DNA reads TGCGCCAGCAGCTTGGGAGGAGCAGGCGAGCAGTACTTC. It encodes CASSLGGAGEQYF.

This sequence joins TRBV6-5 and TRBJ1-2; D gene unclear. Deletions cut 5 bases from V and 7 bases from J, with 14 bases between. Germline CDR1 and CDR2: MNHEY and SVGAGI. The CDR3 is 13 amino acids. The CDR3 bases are TGTGCCAGCAGTCCCCAACGGGCGGTTGGCTACACCTTC. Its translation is CASSPQRAVGYTF.

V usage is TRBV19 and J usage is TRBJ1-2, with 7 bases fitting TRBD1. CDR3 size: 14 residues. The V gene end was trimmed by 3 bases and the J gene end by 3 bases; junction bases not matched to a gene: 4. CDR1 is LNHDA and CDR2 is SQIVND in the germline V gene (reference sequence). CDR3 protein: CASSMSGGYYGYTF. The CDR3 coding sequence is TGTGCCAGTAGTATGTCAGGGGGGTACTATGGCTACACCTTC.

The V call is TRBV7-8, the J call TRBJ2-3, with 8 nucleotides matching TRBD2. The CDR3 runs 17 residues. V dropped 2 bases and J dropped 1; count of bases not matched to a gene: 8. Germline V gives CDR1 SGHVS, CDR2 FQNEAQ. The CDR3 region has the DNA TGTGCCAGCAGCTTAATTGGGGCGGGAGGACGCACAGATACGCAGTATTTT. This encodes CASSLIGAGGRTDTQYF.

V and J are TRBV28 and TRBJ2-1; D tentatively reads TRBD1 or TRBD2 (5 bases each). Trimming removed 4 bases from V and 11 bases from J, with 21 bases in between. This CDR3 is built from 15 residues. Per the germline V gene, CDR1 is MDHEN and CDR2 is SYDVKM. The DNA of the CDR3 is TGTGCCAGCAGTTCCATGGGGGTGGAAAGCGGAAAGCAGTTCTTC. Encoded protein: CASSSMGVESGKQFF.

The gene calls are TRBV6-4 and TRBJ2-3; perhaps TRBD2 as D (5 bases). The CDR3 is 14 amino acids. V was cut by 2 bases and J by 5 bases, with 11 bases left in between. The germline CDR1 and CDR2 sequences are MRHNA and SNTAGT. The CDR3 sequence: CASSDGRKGDTQYF. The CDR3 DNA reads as TGTGCCAGCAGTGACGGGAGAAAGGGAGATACGCAGTATTTT.

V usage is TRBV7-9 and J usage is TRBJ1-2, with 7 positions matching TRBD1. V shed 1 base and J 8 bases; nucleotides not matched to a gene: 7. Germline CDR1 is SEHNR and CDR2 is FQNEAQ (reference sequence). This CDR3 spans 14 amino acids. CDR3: CASSLERQGKGYTF. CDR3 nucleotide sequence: TGTGCCAGCAGCTTAGAGCGACAGGGCAAAGGCTACACCTTC.

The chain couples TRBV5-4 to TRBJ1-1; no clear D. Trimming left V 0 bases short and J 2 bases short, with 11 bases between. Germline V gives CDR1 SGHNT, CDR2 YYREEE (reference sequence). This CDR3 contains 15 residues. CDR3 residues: CASSLAARANTEAFF. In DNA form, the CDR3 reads TGTGCCAGCAGCTTGGCGGCCAGAGCTAACACTGAAGCTTTCTTT.

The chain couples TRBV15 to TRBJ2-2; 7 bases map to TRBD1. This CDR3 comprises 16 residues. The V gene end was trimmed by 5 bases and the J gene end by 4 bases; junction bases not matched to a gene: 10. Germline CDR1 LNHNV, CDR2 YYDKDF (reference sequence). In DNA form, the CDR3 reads TGTGCCACCAGCCCTTGGACAGGAATAATCACCGGGGAGCTGTTTTTT. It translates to CATSPWTGIITGELFF. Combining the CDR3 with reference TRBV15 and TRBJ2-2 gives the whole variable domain DAMVIQNPRYQVTQFGKPVTLSCSQTLNHNVMYWYQQKSSQAPKLLFHYYDKDFNNEADTPDNFQSRRPNTSFCFLDIRSPGLGDTAMYLCATSPWTGIITGELFFGEGSRLTVL.

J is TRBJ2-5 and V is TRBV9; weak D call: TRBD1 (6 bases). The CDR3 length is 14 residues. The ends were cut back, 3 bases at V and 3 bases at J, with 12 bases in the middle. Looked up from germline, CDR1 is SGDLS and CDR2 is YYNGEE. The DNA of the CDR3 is TGTGCCAGCAGCGCGAGGGACACCAAAGAGACCCAGTACTTC. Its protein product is CASSARDTKETQYF.

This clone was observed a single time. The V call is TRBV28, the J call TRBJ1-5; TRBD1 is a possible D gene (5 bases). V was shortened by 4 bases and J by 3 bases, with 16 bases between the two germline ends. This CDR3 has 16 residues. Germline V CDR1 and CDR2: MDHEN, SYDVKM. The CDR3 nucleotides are TGTGCCAGCAGTTCCCGGGGCGGGGGTAACAATCAGCCCCAGCATTTT. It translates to CASSSRGGGNNQPQHF.

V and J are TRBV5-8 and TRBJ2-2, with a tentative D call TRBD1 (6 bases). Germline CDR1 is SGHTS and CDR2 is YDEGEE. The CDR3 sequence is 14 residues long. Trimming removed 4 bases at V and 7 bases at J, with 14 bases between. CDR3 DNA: TGTGCCAGCAGCCCGAGGGGGTATGGCGGGGAGCTGTTTTTT. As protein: CASSPRGYGGELFF. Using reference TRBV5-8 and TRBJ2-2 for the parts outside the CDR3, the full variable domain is EAGVTQSPTHLIKTRGQQATLRCSPISGHTSVYWYQQALGLGLQFLLWYDEGEERNRGNFPPRFSGRQFPNYSSELNVNALELEDSALYLCASSPRGYGGELFFGEGSRLTVL.